This TCR beta chain was obtained from a study of CD8+CD57+ T cells in acquired aplastic anemia (dated by TCRdb to 2016 to 2019). General notes on the study: DNA extracted from sorted CD4+ and CD8+ cells had a mean of around 3 ug, with a range of roughly 0.17 to 27.4 ug. CD8+CD57+ expansion was defined as frequency above the mean frequency observed in healthy subjects.

From cysteine to phenylalanine, the CDR3 is 13 amino acids long. Here the CDR3 DNA is all that survives: 39 bases in frame from base 1. CDR1 and CDR2, looked up from the germline V gene, are SGHTA and FQGNSA. The V and J ends are trimmed by 3 bases and 5 bases, leaving 8 bases between them. In this sample, this clonotype turned up a few times. No antigen is known for it. Base qualities are not recorded, but no much larger clone differs from it by a single base. What the research found in general, with its limitations: Between patients and healthy controls, no significant difference in CD8+ Simpson's diversity was found (P=0.060). Although some 28 CD8+ CDR3 sequences were shared by patients and controls, these sequences appeared highly expressed in patients and within the immunodominant clones of patients.

Genomic DNA served as template for TCR beta VDJ combination and CDR3 sequence profiling. An Illumina HiSeq 2000 was the platform used for TCR repertoire sequencing. As for the authors' bioinformatics: Repertoire assessment relied on Simpson's diversity index, CDR3 size and DJ length profiles, and TRBV/TRBJ rearrangement plots. The most abundant DNA sequence in the deep sequencing data was defined as the immunodominant clone. CDR3 amino acid sequences were screened for sharing across subjects and were compared with published repertoires and the VDJdb database. TCRdb trimmed the raw reads at Q25, called clones with MiXCR and kept productive beta chains. Rows merge per CDR3 protein into single entries with the most common DNA and genes. The V and J calls and clone size come from TCRdb's table, not from the authors' own analysis. For this sample the table gives 150,000 to 160,000 distinct CDR3 sequences, of which about 48% were detected only once. Approximately 12% of the sample lies in the top ten.

The patients picked for sequencing were ones in whom flow cytometry had shown an expansion of CD8+CD57+ cells. Severe acquired aplastic anemia was diagnosed in all patients according to International Study of Aplastic Anemia and Agranulocytosis and Camitta criteria. At the time blood was sampled, none of the patients had received any therapy. In the study, sorted CD4+ and CD8+ blood T cells from patients with severe aplastic anemia and from healthy subjects underwent deep sequencing of TCR repertoires. Patients were enrolled in the USA under clinicaltrials.gov protocols 00001620, 01623167, 00001397, 00071045, 00081523 and 00961064. Ficoll-Paque density gradient centrifugation was used to isolate peripheral blood mononuclear cells. Before DNA was extracted, CD4+ and CD8+ T cells were sorted using either FACS or magnetic beads.

Sequencing was carried out using sorted CD4+, CD8+, or CD8+CD57+ T cells (not recorded which) from PBMCs. The sequence joins TRBV7-2 to TRBJ1-5, with the D gene not clear enough to name. This TCR was sampled from a human donor with aplastic anemia. CDR3 reads: CASSFRVYQPQHF. The DNA sequence is TGTGCCAGCAGCTTTAGGGTGTATCAGCCCCAGCATTTT.